This TCR beta chain is drawn from a study of vaccination effects on CD4 cells after COVID-19. The overall study: Post-vaccine sampling occurred a median 72 days after the second dose.

Cultured cells yielded isolated CD4+ T cells after 10 days. Two-dose BNT162b2 or mRNA-1273 vaccination was given to participants. IL-2 medium supplanted half the medium on days 3 and 7. This table comes from immunoSEQ multiplex PCR, and its TCRdb copy is limited to in-frame clones, with some not included. This sample has approximately 47,000 clones, with roughly three quarters found just once. CDR1 and CDR2 from the germline V gene are DFQATT and SNEGSKA (reference sequence). Losses at the gene ends were 3 bases for V and 6 bases for J; bases not matched to a gene: 7. This CDR3 has 14 residues. As to this clone: Its antigen is not identified.

This sample comprised CD4+ T cells from PBMCs cultured without peptide, obtained after COVID-19 vaccination. The clonotype was recovered from a human donor who received a COVID-19 vaccine. The V gene is TRBV20-1, the J gene TRBJ2-7; 11 nucleotides line up with TRBD2. CDR3 DNA: TGCAGTGCTAGTGCACTAGCGGGAGTCGGCGAGCAGTACTTC. Translating it yields CSASALAGVGEQYF.